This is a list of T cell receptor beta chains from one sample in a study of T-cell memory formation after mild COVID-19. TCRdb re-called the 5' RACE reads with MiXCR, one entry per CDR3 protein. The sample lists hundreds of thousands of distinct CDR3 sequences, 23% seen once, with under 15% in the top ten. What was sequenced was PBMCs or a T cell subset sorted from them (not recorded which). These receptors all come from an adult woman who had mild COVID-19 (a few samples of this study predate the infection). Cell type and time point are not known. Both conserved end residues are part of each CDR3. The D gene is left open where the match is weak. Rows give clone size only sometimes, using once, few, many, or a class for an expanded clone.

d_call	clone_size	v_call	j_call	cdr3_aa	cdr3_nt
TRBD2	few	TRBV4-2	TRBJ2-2	CASSQESGGTGELFF	TGTGCCAGCAGCCAAGAAAGCGGGGGGACCGGGGAGCTGTTTTTT
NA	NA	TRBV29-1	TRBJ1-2	CSVELVGTGYGYTF	TGCAGCGTTGAACTAGTAGGGACCGGCTATGGCTACACCTTC
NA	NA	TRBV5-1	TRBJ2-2	CASSTNFGSGELFF	TGCGCCAGCAGCACAAATTTTGGGTCCGGGGAGCTGTTTTTT
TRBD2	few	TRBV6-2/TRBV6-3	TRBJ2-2	CASRAAGMNTGELFF	TGTGCCAGCAGGGCAGCGGGGATGAACACCGGGGAGCTGTTTTTT
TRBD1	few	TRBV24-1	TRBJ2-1	CATSTWDRGNNEQFF	TGTGCCACCAGCACGTGGGACAGGGGTAACAATGAGCAGTTCTTC
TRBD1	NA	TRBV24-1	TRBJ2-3	CATSQGQFTDTQYF	TGTGCCACCAGTCAGGGACAGTTCACAGATACGCAGTATTTT
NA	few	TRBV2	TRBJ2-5	CASNPQGFQETQYF	TGTGCCAGCAATCCGCAAGGTTTCCAAGAGACCCAGTACTTC
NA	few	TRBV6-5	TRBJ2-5	CASSYRQGPGRAETQYF	TGTGCCAGCAGTTACAGGCAGGGGCCCGGCAGGGCAGAGACCCAGTACTTC
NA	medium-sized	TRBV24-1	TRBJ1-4	CATSDSRGGAGAGSNEKLFF	TGTGCCACCAGTGATTCGCGCGGCGGTGCAGGGGCGGGATCGAATGAAAAACTGTTTTTT
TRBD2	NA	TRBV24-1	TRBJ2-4	CATSVTGAGVDIQYF	TGTGCCACCAGTGTGACAGGAGCGGGGGTGGACATTCAGTACTTC
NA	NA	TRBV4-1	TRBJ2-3	CASSQGTGRDTQYF	TGCGCCAGCAGCCAAGGGACTGGCCGAGATACGCAGTATTTT
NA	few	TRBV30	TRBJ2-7	CAWTRGAGEQYF	TGTGCCTGGACACGGGGGGCAGGAGAGCAGTACTTC
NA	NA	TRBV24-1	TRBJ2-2	CATSIRNTGELFF	TGTGCCACCAGCATAAGGAACACCGGGGAGCTGTTTTTT
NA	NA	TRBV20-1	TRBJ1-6	CSASLAQRVNSPLHF	TGCAGTGCTTCCCTGGCCCAGAGGGTGAATTCACCCCTCCACTTT
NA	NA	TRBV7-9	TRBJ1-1	CASSLGHSLNTEAFF	TGTGCCAGCAGCTTAGGGCACTCTTTGAACACTGAAGCTTTCTTT
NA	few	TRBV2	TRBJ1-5	CASSDGWVNQPQHF	TGTGCCAGCAGTGATGGGTGGGTAAATCAGCCCCAGCATTTT
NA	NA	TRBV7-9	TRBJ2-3	CASSPEDFTDTQYF	TGTGCCAGCAGTCCGGAGGACTTCACAGATACGCAGTATTTT
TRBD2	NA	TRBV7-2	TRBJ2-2	CASSAGLAYTGELFF	TGTGCCAGCAGCGCGGGACTAGCCTACACCGGGGAGCTGTTTTTT
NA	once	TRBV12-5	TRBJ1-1	CATGKGFNTEAFF	TGTGCTACAGGAAAGGGCTTTAACACTGAAGCTTTCTTT
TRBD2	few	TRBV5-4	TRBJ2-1	CASSAYASGRGDEQFF	TGTGCCAGCAGCGCCTACGCTAGCGGGAGAGGGGATGAGCAGTTCTTC
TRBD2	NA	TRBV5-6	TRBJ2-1	CASTPGLDLSEQFF	TGTGCCAGCACCCCGGGACTAGATCTAAGTGAGCAGTTCTTC
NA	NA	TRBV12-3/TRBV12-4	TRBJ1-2	CASSDTGTTMTDGYTF	TGTGCCAGCAGTGATACCGGGACCACGATGACCGATGGCTACACCTTC
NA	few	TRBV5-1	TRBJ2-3	CASSLDGTSTDTQYF	TGCGCCAGCAGCTTGGATGGGACTAGCACAGATACGCAGTATTTT
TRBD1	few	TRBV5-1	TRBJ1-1	CASSLGGQGGFGTEAFF	TGCGCCAGCAGCTTGGGGGGACAGGGAGGTTTTGGCACTGAAGCTTTCTTT
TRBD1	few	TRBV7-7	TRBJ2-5	CASSLVTGLETQYF	TGTGCTAGCAGCTTAGTGACAGGGCTGGAGACCCAGTACTTC
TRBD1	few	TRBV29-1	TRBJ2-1	CSVGETGVHNEQFF	TGCAGCGTTGGCGAGACAGGGGTGCACAATGAGCAGTTCTTC
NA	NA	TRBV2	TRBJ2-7	CASSEPSSYEQYF	TGTGCCAGCAGTGAACCGTCCTCCTACGAGCAGTACTTC
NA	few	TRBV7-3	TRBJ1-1	CASSPYLRDYLGNTEAFF	TGTGCCAGCAGCCCGTACCTCAGGGACTATCTGGGGAACACTGAAGCTTTCTTT
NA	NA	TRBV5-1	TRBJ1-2	CASRPNREPRRGYTF	TGCGCCAGCAGACCGAACAGGGAACCTAGGAGAGGCTACACCTTC
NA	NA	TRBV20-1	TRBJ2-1	CSASGISYNEQFF	TGCAGTGCTAGCGGAATCTCCTACAATGAGCAGTTCTTC
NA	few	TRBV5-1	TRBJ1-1	CASTAEGLNTEAFF	TGCGCCAGCACTGCGGAGGGGTTGAACACTGAAGCTTTCTTT
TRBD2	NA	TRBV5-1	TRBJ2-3	CASSWGTTLRTDTQYF	TGCGCCAGCAGCTGGGGGACTACCCTTAGGACAGATACGCAGTATTTT
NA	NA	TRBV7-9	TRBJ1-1	CASSLEMRGNEAFF	TGTGCCAGCAGCTTAGAGATGCGGGGTAATGAAGCTTTCTTT
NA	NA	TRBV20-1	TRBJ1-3	CSAASGPASGNTIYF	TGCAGTGCTGCGAGCGGACCCGCCTCTGGAAACACCATATATTTT
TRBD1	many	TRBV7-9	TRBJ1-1	CASSPGTGTFTEAFF	TGTGCCAGCAGCCCTGGGACAGGGACTTTCACTGAAGCTTTCTTT
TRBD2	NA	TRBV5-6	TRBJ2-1	CASSLAPSGLDSYNEQFF	TGTGCCAGCAGCTTGGCCCCTAGCGGCCTAGACTCCTACAATGAGCAGTTCTTC
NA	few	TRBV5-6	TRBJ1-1	CASSTRRLKNTEAFF	TGTGCCAGCAGCACCCGACGACTGAAGAACACTGAAGCTTTCTTT
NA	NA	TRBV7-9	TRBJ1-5	CASSFPAPGEPQHF	TGTGCCAGCAGCTTCCCTGCCCCCGGGGAGCCCCAGCATTTT
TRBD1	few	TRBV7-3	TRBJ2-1	CASSPSQGADYNEQFF	TGTGCCAGCAGCCCCTCCCAGGGGGCGGATTACAATGAGCAGTTCTTC